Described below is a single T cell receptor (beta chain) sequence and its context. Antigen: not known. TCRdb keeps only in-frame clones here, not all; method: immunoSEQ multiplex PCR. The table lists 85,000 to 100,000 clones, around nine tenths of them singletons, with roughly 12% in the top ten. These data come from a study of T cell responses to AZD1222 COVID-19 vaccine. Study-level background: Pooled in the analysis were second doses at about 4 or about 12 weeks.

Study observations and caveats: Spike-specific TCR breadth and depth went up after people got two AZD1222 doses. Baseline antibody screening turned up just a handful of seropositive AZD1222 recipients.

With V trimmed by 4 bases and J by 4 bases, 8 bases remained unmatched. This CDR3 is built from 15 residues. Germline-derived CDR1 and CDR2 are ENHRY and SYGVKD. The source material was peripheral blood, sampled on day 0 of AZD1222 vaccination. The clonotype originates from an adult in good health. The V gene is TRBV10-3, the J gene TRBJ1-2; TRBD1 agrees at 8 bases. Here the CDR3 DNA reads TGTGCCATCAGTGGAGGACAGGGACGGCCCTATGGCTACACCTTC. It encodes CAISGGQGRPYGYTF.